This entry lists 18 T cell receptor beta chains sequenced from one sample in a study of cytomegalovirus exposure and HLA in healthy donors. Primers included in the PCR were 60 Vbeta and 13 Jbeta primers. Sequencing was performed with immunoSEQ multiplex PCR; in TCRdb, only in-frame clones are kept and a portion is missing. This sample has about 140,000 clones, with roughly 89% found just once. Source material: PBMCs. These receptors all come from a woman aged 30 to 39 in good health and CMV-seronegative.

This clone has a single count. The rearrangement links TRBV2 to TRBJ2-2; 8 bases are a match to TRBD2. This CDR3 has 13 amino acids. Germline V CDR1 and CDR2: SNHLY, FYNNEI. V trimming: 6 bases; J trimming: 4 bases; junction bases outside the gene matches: 1. DNA for the CDR3: TGTGCCAGCAGGAGCGGGAGCACCGGGGAGCTGTTTTTT. Translating it yields CASRSGSTGELFF.

V is TRBV2 and J is TRBJ1-5, with 8 bases lining up with TRBD1. The CDR3 consists of 15 residues. V lost 6 bases, J lost 5 bases, and 9 bases stayed unmatched. From germline, CDR1 is SNHLY and CDR2 FYNNEI. Here the CDR3 reads CASRARGPGDQPQHF. Here the CDR3 DNA reads TGTGCCAGCAGAGCCAGGGGGCCAGGGGATCAGCCCCAGCATTTT.

The rearrangement uses TRBV19 and TRBJ1-1; TRBD1 might be the D (5 bases). Trimming took 1 base from V and 4 from J, leaving 10 bases between them. The CDR3 contains 14 residues. Germline V gene lookup returns CDR1 LNHDA and CDR2 SQIVND (reference sequence). In nucleotides, the CDR3 is TGTGCCAGTAGTATAGGGGCCCAGGGCACTGAAGCTTTCTTT. Protein: CASSIGAQGTEAFF.

V usage is TRBV6-6 and J usage is TRBJ2-5; TRBD2 might be the D (5 bases). The J call may be incorrect, as the DNA end agrees better with TRBJ2-7. Per the germline V gene, CDR1 is MNHNY and CDR2 is SVGAGI (reference sequence). The CDR3 has 16 residues. Here the CDR3 DNA reads TGTGCCAGCAGTTACGGCGTGGACGCGCGGGCCTACGAGCAGTACTTC. Protein: CASSYGVDARAYEQYF.

The rearrangement links TRBV30 to TRBJ1-5, with TRBD1 identical over 9 bases. After removal of 0 bases from V and 3 bases from J, the junction contained 3 bases not matched to a gene. The germline gives CDR1 GTSNPN, CDR2 SVGIG (reference sequence). CDR3 size: 15 residues. CDR3 sequence: CAWSVGQGDNQPQHF. DNA of the CDR3: TGTGCCTGGAGTGTGGGACAGGGCGACAATCAGCCCCAGCATTTT.

The chain has TRBV11-3 and TRBJ2-5, with 12 bases matching TRBD2. This CDR3 has 18 residues. Germline lookup yields CDR1 SGHNT and CDR2 YENEEA. With 1 base clipped from V and 2 bases from J, the junction kept 8 bases outside the gene matches. CDR3 nucleotide sequence: TGTGCCAGCAGCTTAGGGGGGACTAGCGGGCCCGGACAAGAGACCCAGTACTTC. Protein: CASSLGGTSGPGQETQYF.

The rearrangement uses TRBV6-5 and TRBJ2-2; 10 positions match TRBD2. J was trimmed by 3 bases and V by 4 bases; bases with no gene match: 5. CDR1 and CDR2 (germline): MNHEY, SVGAGI. This CDR3 comprises 16 residues. CDR3 DNA sequence: TGTGCCAGCAGTTCTGGGACTAGCGCCTACACCGGGGAGCTGTTTTTT. This gives the protein CASSSGTSAYTGELFF.

This sequence joins TRBV19 and TRBJ1-4; 7 bases match TRBD1. This CDR3 spans 14 amino acids. Germline assignment: CDR1 LNHDA and CDR2 SQIVND (reference sequence). J was trimmed by 8 bases and V by 10 bases; bases with no gene match: 13. CDR3 protein: CATSEQGLKEKLFF. The DNA for the CDR3 is TGTGCCACTTCGGAACAGGGGCTGAAGGAAAAACTGTTTTTT.

Here the CDR3 reads CASSQDRGSYEQYF. The CDR3 nucleotides read TGCGCCAGCAGCCAAGACAGGGGTTCCTACGAGCAGTACTTC. J is TRBJ2-5 and V is TRBV4-1; a weak D match, TRBD1 (6 bases). The assigned J gene may be wrong: the sequence end matches TRBJ2-7 better. Germline V gene data show CDR1 as MGHRA and CDR2 as YSYEKL. The CDR3 is 14 residues long.

The chain has TRBV7-3 and TRBJ2-1, with a tentative D call TRBD2 (5 bases). V lost 5 bases and J 4 bases, leaving 15 bases between the germline ends. Germline V gene sequence: CDR1 SGHTA, CDR2 FQGTGA. The CDR3 spans 15 residues. The DNA of the CDR3 is TGTGCCAGCAGCCCAGCCCGGGGAGAGTACAATGAGCAGTTCTTC. This translates into CASSPARGEYNEQFF.

The chain carries TRBV27 and TRBJ2-2, with D perhaps TRBD1 (6 bases). The V end lost 7 bases, the J end lost 3 bases, and 12 bases lay between the germline ends. Germline V gene lookup returns CDR1 MNHEY and CDR2 SMNVEV (reference sequence). The CDR3 spans 14 residues. Here the CDR3 reads CASKGQPYTGELFF. CDR3 in DNA: TGTGCCAGCAAAGGACAGCCCTACACCGGGGAGCTGTTTTTT.

This chain joins TRBV19 and TRBJ2-7, with D perhaps TRBD2 (6 bases). CDR3 length: 15 amino acids. Trimming left V 3 bases short and J 2 bases short, with 14 bases between. The germline CDR1 and CDR2 sequences are LNHDA and SQIVND (reference sequence). CDR3 nucleotide sequence: TGTGCCAGTAGTATTTTCGGGGGAATCCCCTACGAGCAGTACTTC. Its protein product is CASSIFGGIPYEQYF.

V gene TRBV7-2 combines with J gene TRBJ2-5; tentatively, D is TRBD2 (6 bases). The CDR3 runs to 18 residues. The germline V gene encodes CDR1 SGHTA and CDR2 FQGNSA. Trimming left V 1 base short and J 4 bases short, with 22 bases between. The CDR3 region has the DNA TGTGCCAGCAGCTTAGTTGTTTTGGGGGGACGGGGCGGAGAGACCCAGTACTTC. Protein product: CASSLVVLGGRGGETQYF.

The J gene is TRBJ2-2, the V gene TRBV5-1; D is unclear. CDR3 length: 12 residues. Germline V gene data show CDR1 as SGHRS and CDR2 as YFSETQ. V was shortened by 2 bases and J by 4 bases, with 3 bases between the two germline ends. This chain's CDR3 is CASSFSTGELFF. The CDR3 DNA sequence: TGCGCCAGCAGCTTCAGCACCGGGGAGCTGTTTTTT.

The V call is TRBV7-2, the J call TRBJ1-1; D remains unclear. CDR1 is SGHTA, CDR2 FQGNSA, per germline. V was pared by 2 bases and J by 3 bases, with 10 bases between. This CDR3 contains 14 residues. The CDR3, as DNA: TGTGCCAGCAGCTTAACCTCCGGTTACACTGAAGCTTTCTTT. It yields the protein CASSLTSGYTEAFF.

The gene calls are TRBV15 and TRBJ2-7; 7 nucleotides line up with TRBD1. The CDR3 has 16 residues. Per germline, CDR1 LNHNV and CDR2 YYDKDF (reference sequence). With V trimmed by 0 bases and J by 8 bases, 13 bases remained unmatched. CDR3 protein: CATSRDRGTVIMKQYF. CDR3 nucleotide sequence: TGTGCCACCAGCAGAGATAGAGGGACAGTGATTATGAAGCAGTACTTC.

The rearrangement links TRBV5-4 to TRBJ1-6; 8 bases are shared with TRBD1. The CDR3 runs 14 residues. The ends lost 4 bases at V and 7 bases at J; junction bases unmatched: 4. Germline-derived CDR1 and CDR2 are SGHNT and YYREEE (reference sequence). The CDR3 nucleotides read TGTGCCAGCAGCACCCGGGACAGGAATTCACCCCTCCACTTT. Encoded protein: CASSTRDRNSPLHF.

This clone was seen only once. The chain combines TRBV7-9 with TRBJ1-1; D ambiguous. V was trimmed by 5 bases and J by 4 bases, leaving 17 bases between them. The V gene's germline CDR1 is SEHNR and CDR2 FQNEAQ (reference sequence). The CDR3 covers 15 residues. CDR3 region: CASSLLRGGGTEAFF. The CDR3 DNA reads TGTGCCAGCAGCCTATTGCGGGGTGGTGGCACTGAAGCTTTCTTT.